The next 19 T cell receptor beta chains were all read from a single sample in a study of blood T cell repertoires in COVID-19. Method: immunoSEQ multiplex PCR; TCRdb's copy keeps in-frame clones and lacks some. The table has over 150,000 clones, around 77% seen once. Source material: peripheral blood. The origin of the receptors is a man in his 70s with acute or convalescent COVID-19.

This clone was seen more than once but under ten times. The rearrangement uses TRBV19 and TRBJ1-2; the D gene is possibly TRBD1 (6 bases). The CDR3 loop spans 14 amino acids. Germline V gene sequence: CDR1 LNHDA, CDR2 SQIVND (reference sequence). V was cut by 3 bases and J by 8 bases, with 16 bases left in between. The CDR3 nucleotides read TGTGCCAGTAGTATGAACTACAGGGTCCAGGGCTACACCTTC. Translated, it gives CASSMNYRVQGYTF.

The chain joins TRBV19 to TRBJ1-3, with a weak D call TRBD1 (6 bases). Germline V gene lookup returns CDR1 LNHDA and CDR2 SQIVND (reference sequence). Trimming left V 4 bases short and J 0 bases short, with 16 bases between. CDR3 length equals 17 residues. The CDR3 nucleotides are TGTGCCAGTAGTAGAGATTACAGGGTCTCCTCTGGAAACACCATATATTTT. Translated, it gives CASSRDYRVSSGNTIYF.

The chain joins TRBV14 to TRBJ2-1; TRBD2 matches at 13 bases. CDR1 SGHDN and CDR2 FVKESK come from the germline V gene. Trimming cost V 4 bases and J 6 bases; bases outside gene matches: 6. The CDR3 is 16 amino acids. CDR3 bases: TGTGCCAGCAGCCCCAGACTAGCGGGGGGCTCCAATGAGCAGTTCTTC. This encodes CASSPRLAGGSNEQFF.

The genes are TRBV5-1 and TRBJ2-2; tentative D call: TRBD1 (6 bases). Germline V gives CDR1 SGHRS, CDR2 YFSETQ. V shed 5 bases and J shed 5 bases, with 13 bases lying between them. This CDR3 has 14 amino acids. CDR3 residues: CASRGAAGTGELFF. In nucleotides, the CDR3 is TGCGCCAGCAGGGGGGCGGCCGGTACCGGGGAGCTGTTTTTT.

On this clone itself: Other DNA sequences in the sample encode the same CDR3. The chain links TRBV12-3 or TRBV12-4 to TRBJ1-1; D uncertain. Trimming pared 2 bases from V and 5 bases from J, leaving 6 bases between. The CDR3 is 12 residues long. The CDR3 loop reads CASSLRGTEAFF. In DNA form, the CDR3 reads TGTGCCAGCAGTTTACGAGGGACTGAAGCTTTCTTT.

This chain joins TRBV7-6 and TRBJ2-7; maybe TRBD2 (6 bases). Germline CDR1 is SGHVS and CDR2 is FNYEAQ. The CDR3 extends over 16 amino acids. Trimming cost V 1 base and J 2 bases, with 15 bases left between them. CDR3 bases: TGTGCCAGCAGCTTAGGGAGGAATAGCGGTACCTACGAGCAGTACTTC. Encoded protein: CASSLGRNSGTYEQYF. Variable domain in full (rest from reference TRBV7-6 and TRBJ2-7): GAGVSQSPRYKVTKRGQDVALRCDPISGHVSLYWYRQALGQGPEFLTYFNYEAQQDKSGLPNDRFSAERPEGSISTLTIQRTEQRDSAMYRCASSLGRNSGTYEQYFGPGTRLTVT.

The chain carries TRBV13 and TRBJ1-6, with D possibly matching TRBD1 (5 bases). V lost 0 bases and J lost 7, with 10 bases in between. The CDR3 runs to 15 residues. Germline V gene sequence: CDR1 PRHDT, CDR2 FYEKMQ (reference sequence). The CDR3 region is CASSLGLQGNSPLHF. CDR3 nucleotide sequence: TGTGCCAGCAGCTTAGGTTTGCAGGGAAATTCACCCCTCCACTTT.

The rearrangement joins TRBV6-1 to TRBJ1-1, with unresolved D. This CDR3 region has 15 residues. V lost 2 bases to trimming and J lost 4 bases, with 14 bases between them. Germline V lookup: CDR1 MNHNS, CDR2 SASEGT. CDR3 loop: CASSERGGLATEAFF. CDR3 sequence (DNA): TGTGCCAGCAGTGAACGAGGTGGGTTGGCCACTGAAGCTTTCTTT.

Concerning this clone: The sample has other DNA sequences that encode this CDR3 too. The chain carries TRBV5-1 and TRBJ1-4; 7 bases fit TRBD1. Germline CDR1 SGHRS, CDR2 YFSETQ. V shed 3 bases and J 5 bases; nucleotides not matched to a gene: 4. The CDR3 loop spans 14 amino acids. For the CDR3, the DNA is TGCGCCAGCAGCTCGGGACAGCAAAATGAAAAACTGTTTTTT. It specifies CASSSGQQNEKLFF.

The rearrangement links TRBV2 to TRBJ1-1, with 11 nucleotides matching TRBD1. Germline V gene data show CDR1 as SNHLY and CDR2 as FYNNEI. This CDR3 is built from 13 residues. With 11 bases clipped from V and 4 bases from J, the junction kept 6 bases outside the gene matches. CDR3 DNA sequence: TGTGCCGCTACCGGGACAGGGGGCACTGAAGCTTTCTTT. This translates into CAATGTGGTEAFF. Together with reference TRBV2 and TRBJ1-1, the CDR3 gives the full variable domain: EPEVTQTPSHQVTQMGQEVILRCVPISNHLYFYWYRQILGQKVEFLVSFYNNEISEKSEIFDDQFSVERPDGSNFTLKIRSTKLEDSAMYFCAATGTGGTEAFFGQGTRLTVV.

V usage is TRBV11-3 and J usage is TRBJ2-7; 10 positions match TRBD2. Germline CDR1 SGHNT, CDR2 YENEEA. CDR3 length: 14 amino acids. V dropped 0 bases and J dropped 6; count of bases not matched to a gene: 2. CDR3 residues: CASSLEGLASEQYF. The CDR3 DNA follows: TGTGCCAGCAGCTTAGAGGGACTAGCGAGCGAGCAGTACTTC. Filled out from reference TRBV11-3 and TRBJ2-7, the complete variable domain reads EAGVVQSPRYKIIEKKQPVAFWCNPISGHNTLYWYLQNLGQGPELLIRYENEEAVDDSQLPKDRFSAERLKGVDSTLKIQPAELGDSAVYLCASSLEGLASEQYFGPGTRLTVT.

The genes are TRBV5-4 and TRBJ1-1; a weak D match, TRBD1 (6 bases). This CDR3 region has 15 residues. Germline V CDR1 and CDR2: SGHNT, YYREEE (reference sequence). Trimming left V 7 bases short and J 0 bases short, with 16 bases between. The CDR3 bases are TGTGCCAGCCAGGGACAAGGGGGTATGAACACTGAAGCTTTCTTT. It is translated as CASQGQGGMNTEAFF.

The CDR3 DNA sequence: TGTGCCACCAGTGATCGACAGGGGGAGCTGTTTTTT. This encodes CATSDRQGELFF. The chain recombines TRBV24-1 with TRBJ2-2, with a weak D call TRBD1 (5 bases). The CDR3 has 12 amino acids. The V gene's germline CDR1 is KGHDR and CDR2 SFDVKD. Trimming left V 3 bases short and J 8 bases short, with 6 bases between.

The chain joins TRBV28 to TRBJ2-7; TRBD1 aligns across 9 bases. J gave up 3 bases and V 5 bases, and 8 bases lay outside the gene matches. Germline CDR1 and CDR2: MDHEN and SYDVKM. The CDR3 runs to 15 residues. DNA of the CDR3: TGTGCCAGCAGTCATCCCGGGACAGGGAACTACGAGCAGTACTTC. Amino acids: CASSHPGTGNYEQYF.

The chain links TRBV7-9 to TRBJ2-7, with TRBD2 as a possible D gene (6 bases). CDR1 SEHNR and CDR2 FQNEAQ come from the germline V gene (reference sequence). This CDR3 region has 15 residues. V was trimmed by 1 base and J by 1 base, leaving 11 bases between them. The CDR3 protein is CASSLESGRSYEQYF. As DNA, the CDR3 is TGTGCCAGCAGCTTAGAAAGCGGGCGTTCCTACGAGCAGTACTTC.

The genes are TRBV6-5 and TRBJ1-1, with 9 bases aligning to TRBD1. The CDR3 is 14 amino acids. Looked up from germline, CDR1 is MNHEY and CDR2 is SVGAGI. V was clipped by 6 bases and J by 6 bases; unmatched bases: 8. CDR3 DNA sequence: TGTGCCAGCAGGCCGGGACAGGGAGGGTCTGAAGCTTTCTTT. Translated: CASRPGQGGSEAFF.

The chain recombines TRBV5-1 with TRBJ2-7, with a weak D call TRBD2 (5 bases). The V end lost 3 bases, the J end lost 3 bases, and 16 bases lay between the germline ends. This CDR3 comprises 15 residues. Germline CDR1 SGHRS, CDR2 YFSETQ. The CDR3 loop reads CASSSGLPRDYEQYF. CDR3 DNA sequence: TGCGCCAGCAGCTCCGGACTGCCACGGGACTACGAGCAGTACTTC.

The chain has TRBV5-1 and TRBJ1-1; D is unresolved. The V gene lost 5 bases and the J gene lost 0 bases, with 8 bases spanning the gap. There are 13 residues in the CDR3. CDR1 and CDR2 (germline): SGHRS, YFSETQ. Here the CDR3 reads CASRTDMNTEAFF. The CDR3 DNA follows: TGCGCCAGCAGGACTGATATGAACACTGAAGCTTTCTTT. Full variable domain (remainder filled in from reference TRBV5-1 and TRBJ1-1): KAGVTQTPRYLIKTRGQQVTLSCSPISGHRSVSWYQQTPGQGLQFLFEYFSETQRNKGNFPGRFSGRQFSNSRSEMNVSTLELGDSALYLCASRTDMNTEAFFGQGTRLTVV.

The rearrangement uses TRBV5-1 and TRBJ2-7; TRBD1 matches at 8 bases. Looked up from germline, CDR1 is SGHRS and CDR2 is YFSETQ. V dropped 2 bases and J dropped 3; count of bases not matched to a gene: 7. This CDR3 spans 15 amino acids. The CDR3 DNA reads as TGCGCCAGCAGCTTTACCGGGACAGGAAGCTACGAGCAGTACTTC. It translates to CASSFTGTGSYEQYF. The variable domain in full, with the rest retrieved from reference TRBV5-1 and TRBJ2-7, is KAGVTQTPRYLIKTRGQQVTLSCSPISGHRSVSWYQQTPGQGLQFLFEYFSETQRNKGNFPGRFSGRQFSNSRSEMNVSTLELGDSALYLCASSFTGTGSYEQYFGPGTRLTVT.